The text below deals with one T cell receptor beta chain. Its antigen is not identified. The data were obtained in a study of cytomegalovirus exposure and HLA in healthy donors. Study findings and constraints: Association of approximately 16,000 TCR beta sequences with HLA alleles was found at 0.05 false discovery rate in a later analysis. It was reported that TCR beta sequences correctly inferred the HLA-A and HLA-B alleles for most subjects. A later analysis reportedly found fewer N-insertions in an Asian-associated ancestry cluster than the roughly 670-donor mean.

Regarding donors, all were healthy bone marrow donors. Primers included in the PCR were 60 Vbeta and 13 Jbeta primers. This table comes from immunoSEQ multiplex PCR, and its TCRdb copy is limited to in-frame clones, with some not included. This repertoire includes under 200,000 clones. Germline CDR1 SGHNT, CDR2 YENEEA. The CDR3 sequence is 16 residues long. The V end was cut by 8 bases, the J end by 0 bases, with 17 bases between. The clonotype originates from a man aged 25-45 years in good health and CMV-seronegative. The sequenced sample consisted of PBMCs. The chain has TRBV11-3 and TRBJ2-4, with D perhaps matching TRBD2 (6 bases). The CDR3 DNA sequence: TGTGCCAGCTCCCCCGGCGGGAATCTAGCCAAAAACATTCAGTACTTC. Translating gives CASSPGGNLAKNIQYF.